Listed below are T cell receptor beta chains from one sample, sequenced in a study of blood T cell repertoires in COVID-19. The repertoire was sequenced with immunoSEQ multiplex PCR; TCRdb's copy has only in-frame clones and lacks some. The sample contains roughly 180,000 clones, around 80% of which appear only once. Sequenced: peripheral blood. The receptors were sampled from a human donor in a cohort sampled during active COVID-19. Both conserved end residues are part of each CDR3. The D gene is left open where the match is weak. For some rows the clone size is stated as once, few or many, or as a class when expanded; others skip it.

j_call clone_size cdr3_length v_call d_call cdr3_aa cdr3_nt
TRBJ2-2 . 16 TRBV24-1 TRBD1 CATSDAGQADTGELFF TGTGCCACCAGTGACGCCGGACAGGCGGACACCGGGGAGCTGTTTTTT
TRBJ2-2 . 16 TRBV19 TRBD1 CASSIGTGTYTGELFF TGTGCCAGTAGTATTGGGACAGGGACCTACACCGGGGAGCTGTTTTTT
TRBJ2-7 . 14 TRBV2 . CATTPGDLTYEQYF TGTGCCACTACCCCAGGGGACCTGACCTACGAGCAGTACTTC
TRBJ2-7 many 11 TRBV20-1 . CSVMTAYEQYF TGCAGTGTAATGACAGCATACGAGCAGTACTTC
TRBJ2-1 . 14 TRBV29-1 . CSVVGPGIGDEQFF TGCAGCGTTGTAGGGCCAGGGATTGGCGATGAGCAGTTCTTC
TRBJ2-7 . 13 TRBV2 . CASSPGVSYEQYF TGTGCCAGCAGTCCAGGGGTGTCCTACGAGCAGTACTTC
TRBJ2-5 once 23 TRBV12-5 . CASGLLRLSFLERAMPGMETQYF TGTGCTAGTGGTTTGCTCCGCCTCTCTTTCCTGGAACGGGCGATGCCGGGGATGGAGACCCAGTACTTC
TRBJ2-7 once 12 TRBV20-1 TRBD1 CSASTGGYEQYF TGCAGTGCTAGTACAGGGGGCTACGAGCAGTACTTC
TRBJ1-1 . 14 TRBV2 . CASSEEQGNTEAFF TGTGCCAGCAGTGAAGAACAGGGGAACACTGAAGCTTTCTTT
TRBJ1-3 . 14 TRBV2 . CASSLDSSGNTIYF TGTGCCAGCAGTCTTGACAGCTCTGGAAACACCATATATTTT
TRBJ2-1 once 13 TRBV7-8 TRBD1 CALGTGGYNEQFF TGTGCCTTAGGGACAGGGGGGTACAATGAGCAGTTCTTC
TRBJ2-1 . 13 TRBV15 . CATGAGSYNEQFF TGTGCCACCGGAGCAGGGTCCTACAATGAGCAGTTCTTC
TRBJ2-5 . 16 TRBV18 . CASSPSSGSYQETQYF TGTGCCAGCTCACCAAGTTCGGGGAGCTACCAAGAGACCCAGTACTTC
TRBJ1-2 . 11 TRBV5-1 TRBD1 CAVGTGSGYTF TGCGCCGTGGGGACAGGGAGTGGCTACACCTTC
TRBJ1-2 . 13 TRBV5-5 TRBD1 CASSSGQIYGYTF TGTGCCAGCAGCTCGGGACAGATCTATGGCTACACCTTC
TRBJ2-7 . 15 TRBV27 . CASSLNRVRDHEQYF TGTGCCAGCAGTTTAAACAGGGTTAGGGACCACGAGCAGTACTTC
TRBJ1-2 . 14 TRBV19 . CASSPGEVNYGYTF TGTGCCAGTAGTCCGGGGGAGGTTAACTATGGCTACACCTTC
TRBJ2-7 . 16 TRBV5-1 TRBD2 CASSLPTTSGADEQYF TGCGCCAGCAGCTTACCTACGACTAGCGGGGCGGACGAGCAGTACTTC
TRBJ1-2 . 15 TRBV9 . CASSVGRGSSYGYTF TGTGCCAGCAGCGTAGGTCGGGGTTCCTCCTATGGCTACACCTTC
TRBJ1-5 . 14 TRBV4-2 . CASSQDRGMQPQHF TGTGCCAGCAGCCAAGATCGGGGAATGCAGCCCCAGCATTTT
TRBJ1-1 . 12 TRBV12-3/TRBV12-4 TRBD1 CASSFWGQVAFF TGTGCCAGCAGTTTTTGGGGACAGGTAGCTTTCTTT
TRBJ1-4 . 12 TRBV6-1 . CASSDYHEKLFF TGTGCCAGCAGTGATTATCATGAAAAACTGTTTTTT
TRBJ1-3 . 16 TRBV4-2 . CASSQGVGSEGNTIYF TGTGCCAGCAGCCAAGGGGTAGGGAGTGAAGGAAACACCATATATTTT
TRBJ2-1 . 15 TRBV15 . CATSRVVGGENEQFF TGTGCCACCAGCAGAGTGGTAGGGGGGGAGAATGAGCAGTTCTTC
TRBJ1-1 . 12 TRBV29-1 . CSVVEGNTEAFF TGCAGCGTTGTTGAGGGGAACACTGAAGCTTTCTTT
TRBJ1-6 . 16 TRBV19 . CATSKGGEIRNSPLHF TGTGCCACCTCCAAGGGGGGGGAGATTCGAAATTCACCCCTCCACTTT
TRBJ1-4 once 13 TRBV7-9 TRBD1 CASSSGTGGKLFF TGTGCCAGCAGCTCTGGGACAGGGGGAAAACTGTTTTTT
TRBJ1-1 . 13 TRBV6-5 . CASSRGANTEAFF TGTGCCAGCAGTCGGGGGGCGAACACTGAAGCTTTCTTT
TRBJ2-6 . 13 TRBV27 . CASRRPGANVLTF TGTGCCAGCAGGAGGCCTGGGGCCAACGTCCTGACTTTC
TRBJ2-7 . 15 TRBV3-1/TRBV3-2 . CASSQELGARKEQYF TGTGCCAGCAGCCAAGAATTAGGGGCCCGGAAGGAGCAGTACTTC
TRBJ1-2 . 14 TRBV14 TRBD1 CASSQTGAGEGYTF TGTGCCAGCAGCCAGACAGGGGCGGGTGAAGGCTACACCTTC
TRBJ2-1 . 15 TRBV5-1 TRBD2 CASSLEGLALHEQFF TGCGCCAGCAGCTTGGAGGGACTAGCTCTCCATGAGCAGTTCTTC
TRBJ2-1 . 16 TRBV30 TRBD2 CAWSPGGLAGANEQFF TGTGCCTGGAGTCCAGGGGGGCTAGCGGGGGCCAATGAACAGTTCTTC
TRBJ2-2 . 16 TRBV7-2 TRBD1 CASSLAGQGISGELFF TGTGCCAGCAGCTTAGCTGGACAGGGTATATCCGGGGAGCTGTTTTTT
TRBJ1-2 . 14 TRBV5-4 TRBD1 CASSYIGQGYGYTF TGTGCCAGCAGCTATATAGGACAGGGGTATGGCTACACCTTC
TRBJ2-7 . 14 TRBV7-8 TRBD2 CASSSSGGLYEQYF TGTGCCAGCAGCTCTAGCGGGGGACTCTACGAGCAGTACTTC
TRBJ2-1 . 15 TRBV19 TRBD1 CASSIGTGEGSEQFF TGTGCCAGTAGTATCGGGACAGGGGAAGGAAGTGAGCAGTTCTTC
TRBJ1-3 . 14 TRBV30 . CAWTGFLLENTIYF TGTGCCTGGACAGGGTTTCTTCTAGAAAACACCATATATTTT
TRBJ1-2 . 11 TRBV5-4 . CASSLGPAQVF TGTGCCAGCAGCTTGGGGCCAGCTCAGGTCTTC
TRBJ1-1 . 14 TRBV5-1 . CASSRLGQNTEAFF TGCGCCAGCAGCCGATTGGGACAGAACACTGAAGCTTTCTTT
TRBJ1-6 . 16 TRBV5-4 TRBD1 CASSLEPGQYNSPLHF TGTGCCAGCAGCTTGGAACCGGGACAGTATAATTCACCCCTCCACTTT
TRBJ1-1 . 14 TRBV5-4 . CASSSGGGNTEAFF TGTGCCAGCAGCTCGGGGGGCGGGAACACTGAAGCTTTCTTT
TRBJ1-2 . 14 TRBV5-1 TRBD1 CASSHGDRDYGYTF TGCGCCAGCAGCCACGGCGACAGGGATTATGGCTACACCTTC
TRBJ2-7 . 15 TRBV25-1 TRBD2 CASSEGGVTSYEQYF TGTGCCAGCAGTGAAGGGGGGGTAACCTCCTACGAGCAGTACTTC
TRBJ2-7 . 15 TRBV5-1 TRBD2 CASSFSGTSRVEQYF TGCGCCAGCAGCTTCTCCGGGACTAGTAGAGTCGAGCAGTACTTC
TRBJ1-4 once 17 TRBV19 . CASSMGQGRATNEKLFF TGTGCCAGTAGTATGGGGCAGGGAAGGGCAACTAATGAAAAACTGTTTTTT
TRBJ2-2 . 17 TRBV4-1 TRBD2 CASSQFPSGGHTGELFF TGCGCCAGCAGCCAATTCCCTAGCGGGGGCCACACCGGGGAGCTGTTTTTT
TRBJ1-4 . 18 TRBV5-4 TRBD1 CASSSKQGAGATNEKLFF TGTGCCAGCAGCAGTAAACAGGGGGCGGGAGCAACTAATGAAAAACTGTTTTTT